What follows are 9 T cell receptor beta chains derived from one specimen sequenced in a study of cytomegalovirus exposure and HLA in healthy donors. Primers for the PCR totalled 60 Vbeta and 13 Jbeta. The assay was immunoSEQ multiplex PCR, and TCRdb's table has in-frame clones only and misses some. The sample shows approximately 100,000 clones, over 9.5% of them seen only once. Sequencing was carried out using PBMCs. Receptor source: a man aged 35-49 years in good health and CMV-seropositive.

This clone was seen a handful of times. J is TRBJ2-4 and V is TRBV19, with D possibly matching TRBD1 (6 bases). Trimming cost V 3 bases and J 5 bases, with 8 bases left between them. Looked up from germline, CDR1 is LNHDA and CDR2 is SQIVND (reference sequence). The CDR3 length is 13 residues. The CDR3 reads CASSIPGENIQYF. The CDR3 DNA follows: TGTGCCAGTAGTATCCCAGGGGAAAACATTCAGTACTTC.

V is TRBV18 and J is TRBJ2-1; the match to TRBD2 covers 8 bases. After removal of 3 bases from V and 6 bases from J, the junction contained 16 bases not matched to a gene. Germline V CDR1 and CDR2: KGHSH, LQKENI. This CDR3 region has 18 residues. DNA for the CDR3: TGTGCCAGCTCACCCGGAATAGTAGGCGGGAGGTTCTCCAATGAGCAGTTCTTC. This translates into CASSPGIVGGRFSNEQFF.

The V gene is TRBV6-5, the J gene TRBJ2-7; D is unclear. Germline assignment: CDR1 MNHEY and CDR2 SVGAGI. The CDR3 totals 14 residues. Trimming left V 5 bases short and J 0 bases short, with 11 bases between. The DNA of the CDR3 is TGTGCCAGCAGTCACCGGGTCTTCTCCTACGAGCAGTACTTC. Encoded protein: CASSHRVFSYEQYF.

The chain joins TRBV11-2 to TRBJ2-2; 9 bases line up with TRBD1. Losses at the gene ends were 5 bases for V and 4 bases for J; bases not matched to a gene: 8. CDR1 is SGHAT, CDR2 FQNNGV, per germline. The CDR3 loop spans 16 amino acids. The CDR3 sequence is CASSTHRGRSTGELFF. The CDR3 DNA sequence: TGTGCCAGCAGCACCCACAGGGGGCGCAGCACCGGGGAGCTGTTTTTT.

V and J are TRBV5-5 and TRBJ2-5; 7 positions agree with TRBD2. The length of the CDR3 is 14 residues. Trimming cost V 3 bases and J 1 base; bases outside gene matches: 3. Per germline, CDR1 SGHKS and CDR2 YYEKEE (reference sequence). CDR3: CASSSQRGQETQYF. The CDR3 DNA follows: TGTGCCAGCAGCTCCCAGCGGGGCCAAGAGACCCAGTACTTC.

This clone has just a few counts. The V call is TRBV30, the J call TRBJ2-7; a weak D match, TRBD2 (5 bases). The germline V gene encodes CDR1 GTSNPN and CDR2 SVGIG (reference sequence). V lost 3 bases and J 4 bases, leaving 13 bases between the germline ends. The CDR3 is 13 residues long. CDR3: CAWSPDYTYEQYF. The CDR3 bases are TGTGCCTGGAGCCCCGACTACACGTACGAGCAGTACTTC. The full variable domain, in which reference TRBV30 and TRBJ2-7 provide the parts outside the CDR3, is SQTIHQWPATLVQPVGSPLSLECTVEGTSNPNLYWYRQAAGRGLQLLFYSVGIGQISSEVPQNLSASRPQDRQFILSSKKLLLSDSGFYLCAWSPDYTYEQYFGPGTRLTVT.

There are a few counts of this clone. The chain employs TRBV2 and TRBJ2-7, with 9 positions matching TRBD1. CDR3 length equals 15 residues. V lost 3 bases to trimming and J lost 3 bases; unmatched junction nucleotides: 6. The V gene's germline CDR1 is SNHLY and CDR2 FYNNEI. This chain's CDR3 is CASSEGGGQGYEQYF. CDR3 sequence (DNA): TGTGCCAGCAGTGAGGGGGGGGGACAGGGCTACGAGCAGTACTTC.

This clone has more than one count but fewer than ten. Other DNA sequences of this sample code for an identical CDR3. The chain has TRBV21-1 and TRBJ1-2; the listed D gene, TRBD1, was not tested against the DNA. TRBV21-1 is shown as a pseudogene. The CDR3 runs 13 residues. The CDR3 DNA is TGTGCCAGCAGCAAGACAGGGGGCGATGGCTACACCTTC. This codes for CASSKTGGDGYTF.

This chain links TRBV7-8 with TRBJ2-1, with 9 nucleotides matching TRBD2. CDR1 SGHVS and CDR2 FQNEAQ come from the germline V gene. After removal of 1 base from V and 1 base from J, the junction contained 8 bases not matched to a gene. CDR3 length: 18 residues. CDR3 in amino acids: CASSLGGRVVGSYNEQFF. CDR3 nucleotide sequence: TGTGCCAGCAGCTTAGGCGGGAGGGTCGTAGGATCCTACAATGAGCAGTTCTTC. The whole variable domain, remainder taken from reference TRBV7-8 and TRBJ2-1, is GAGVSQSPRYKVAKRGQDVALRCDPISGHVSLFWYQQALGQGPEFLTYFQNEAQLDKSGLPSDRFFAERPEGSVSTLKIQRTQQEDSAVYLCASSLGGRVVGSYNEQFFGPGTRLTVL.